What follows are 14 T cell receptor beta chains derived from one specimen sequenced in a study of vaccination and CD4 T cells after COVID-19. The Oncomine TCR Beta short-read assay was applied to DNA of cultured CD4+ T cells. TCRdb called the PCR reads again in MiXCR, with one record for every CDR3 protein. The sample yields fewer than 20,000 distinct CDR3 sequences, more than 40% seen once. The treatment here: 10-day PBMC culture with coronavirus spike peptide pools or control peptides (ViraFEST assay). These receptors' targets are unknown. The sample here was CD4+ T cells from blood, cultured in vitro, taken before SARS-CoV-2 vaccination. The receptors shown here come from a human donor who had recovered from COVID-19.

This sequence joins TRBV19 and TRBJ1-5; 9 bases align to TRBD1. Germline loops: CDR1 LNHDA, CDR2 SQIVND (reference sequence). This CDR3 is 16 amino acids long. Unmatched junction bases numbered 7, after V lost 4 bases and J lost 3 bases. As DNA, the CDR3 is TGTGCCAGTAGTACCCCGGACAGGGGAAACAATCAGCCCCAGCATTTT. It yields the protein CASSTPDRGNNQPQHF.

The V gene is TRBV19, the J gene TRBJ2-1; 8 bases are shared with TRBD2. The CDR3 covers 13 residues. The germline V gene encodes CDR1 LNHDA and CDR2 SQIVND (reference sequence). V shed 5 bases, J shed 4 bases, and the junction held 1 base outside the gene matches. CDR3 nucleotide sequence: TGTGCCAGTAGTGAGCGGGGGTACAATGAGCAGTTCTTC. Encoded protein: CASSERGYNEQFF.

The chain has TRBV7-2 and TRBJ1-6; D is perhaps TRBD1 (6 bases). Trimming shortened V by 5 bases and J by 10 bases, and 12 bases separated the two germline ends. This CDR3 comprises 13 residues. Germline values: CDR1 SGHTA, CDR2 FQGNSA. The CDR3 nucleotides are TGTGCCAGCAGCGCCGGCCAGGGGTCACCCCTCCACTTT. This sequence encodes CASSAGQGSPLHF.

J is TRBJ2-7 and V is TRBV6-1; no clear D gene. CDR1 is MNHNS, CDR2 SASEGT, per germline. Trimming stripped 7 bases from V and 0 bases from J, with 13 bases between. The CDR3 loop spans 14 amino acids. The CDR3 reads CASTRRSRSYEQYF. CDR3 bases: TGTGCCAGCACCAGAAGGAGCCGCTCCTACGAGCAGTACTTC.

The chain uses TRBV20-1 and TRBJ2-5; D might be TRBD2 (6 bases). The CDR3 runs 12 residues. V dropped 3 bases and J dropped 10 bases, with 15 bases sitting between them. Germline CDR1 reads DFQATT; CDR2 reads SNEGSKA (reference sequence). The CDR3 DNA sequence: TGCAGTGCTAGGGACCCCATCGGGGGCCAGTACTTC. It yields the protein CSARDPIGGQYF.

This clonotype was recorded a few times. The chain employs TRBV7-3 and TRBJ1-1, with D maybe TRBD1 (5 bases). V gave up 5 bases and J gave up 5 bases, with 18 bases separating them. The CDR3 consists of 15 residues. Germline CDR1 reads SGHTA; CDR2 reads FQGTGA. The CDR3 sequence is CASSPRGGVGTEAFF. The CDR3 DNA is TGTGCCAGCAGCCCCCGGGGGGGGGTAGGGACTGAAGCTTTCTTT.

The chain joins TRBV12-3 or TRBV12-4 to TRBJ1-2, with TRBD1 as a possible D gene (5 bases). This CDR3 spans 12 amino acids. V lost 0 bases and J 8 bases, leaving 7 bases between the germline ends. DNA for the CDR3: TGTGCCAGCAGTTTAGCCAGGGTCGGCTACACCTTC. This translates into CASSLARVGYTF.

The chain joins TRBV7-9 to TRBJ2-3; 7 bases are a match to TRBD2. Germline V CDR1 and CDR2: SEHNR, FQNEAQ (reference sequence). The CDR3 loop spans 15 amino acids. Unmatched junction bases numbered 5, after V lost 5 bases and J lost 0 bases. DNA for the CDR3: TGTGCCAGCAGCCTCAGCGGGATCAGCACAGATACGCAGTATTTT. Its protein product is CASSLSGISTDTQYF.

The sample holds a few counts of this clonotype. The genes are TRBV20-1 and TRBJ2-1; 7 bases align to TRBD2. After removal of 5 bases from V and 7 bases from J, the junction contained 14 bases not matched to a gene. There are 15 residues in the CDR3. Germline V CDR1 and CDR2: DFQATT, SNEGSKA (reference sequence). Here the CDR3 reads CSAGPYGGGGNEQFF. The CDR3 DNA reads TGCAGTGCTGGACCCTATGGCGGGGGTGGGAATGAGCAGTTCTTC.

Relative to its sample, this clonotype is medium-sized. This chain links TRBV7-2 with TRBJ1-1; D is unclear. V was shortened by 1 base and J by 11 bases, with 14 bases between the two germline ends. This CDR3 contains 13 residues. Per germline, CDR1 SGHTA and CDR2 FQGNSA. The CDR3 loop is CASSLVSRGEAFF. CDR3 nucleotides: TGTGCCAGCAGCTTAGTAAGTCGTGGGGAGGCTTTCTTT.

This clonotype was counted only a few times. This CDR3 is CASSLGGPNIGALHF. The CDR3 DNA reads TGTGCCAGCAGTTTAGGGGGACCCAATATCGGTGCCCTCCACTTT. The gene calls are TRBV28 and TRBJ1-6; tentative D call: TRBD1 (5 bases). The CDR3 runs to 15 residues. Germline V CDR1 and CDR2: MDHEN, SYDVKM. V lost 2 bases and J lost 14, with 19 bases in between.

The chain links TRBV20-1 to TRBJ2-7, with 10 bases fitting TRBD1. Germline V lookup: CDR1 DFQATT, CDR2 SNEGSKA (reference sequence). This CDR3 has 14 amino acids. V gave up 7 bases and J gave up 2 bases; unmatched junction bases: 8. CDR3 in DNA: TGCAGTGTTCCTCCCGGGACAGGGGCCTACGAGCAGTACTTC. This translates into CSVPPGTGAYEQYF.

J is TRBJ2-3 and V is TRBV7-2; 16 nucleotides match TRBD2. With V trimmed by 5 bases and J by 8 bases, 10 bases remained unmatched. The CDR3 covers 17 residues. CDR1 and CDR2 from the germline V gene are SGHTA and FQGNSA. The CDR3 DNA follows: TGTGCCAGCAGCGTGGGACTAGCGGGAGGGTACCTAGGTACGCAGTATTTT. Its translation is CASSVGLAGGYLGTQYF.

The gene calls are TRBV20-1 and TRBJ2-3, with 11 bases fitting TRBD2. The CDR3 sequence is 13 residues long. With 5 bases clipped from V and 6 bases from J, the junction kept 4 bases outside the gene matches. Per the germline V gene, CDR1 is DFQATT and CDR2 is SNEGSKA (reference sequence). Here the CDR3 DNA reads TGCAGTGCTCCTAGCGGGGGGACGGATACGCAGTATTTT. Residues: CSAPSGGTDTQYF.